This is a list of T cell receptor beta chains from one sample in a study of blood T cell repertoires in COVID-19. Profiling relied on immunoSEQ multiplex PCR, and the TCRdb table lists in-frame clones only, not all of them. The sample carries about 140,000 clones, around nine tenths recorded once. Sequencing used peripheral blood. The receptors were gathered from a woman in her 40s with acute or convalescent COVID-19. Both conserved end residues are part of each CDR3. The D gene is left open where the match is weak. Size is stated for part of the rows, as once, few or many counts, or as a class when the clone is expanded.

D	V	J	size	CDR3	DNA
-	TRBV4-3	TRBJ2-3	-	CASSQEVAHTQYF	TGCGCCAGCAGCCAAGAGGTAGCACATACGCAGTATTTT
TRBD1	TRBV10-3	TRBJ1-2	-	CAISEDRGGGYTF	TGTGCCATCAGTGAGGACAGGGGGGGCGGCTACACCTTC
TRBD1	TRBV7-2	TRBJ2-4	-	CASSLRPSTGVAKNIQYF	TGTGCCAGCAGCTTACGGCCGTCGACAGGGGTAGCCAAAAACATTCAGTACTTC
-	TRBV19	TRBJ1-2	-	CASSSLSYGYTF	TGTGCCAGTAGTTCACTATCCTATGGCTACACCTTC
-	TRBV13	TRBJ1-5	-	CASSPDRNQPQHF	TGTGCCAGCAGCCCGGACAGAAATCAGCCCCAGCATTTT
-	TRBV4-3	TRBJ1-3	-	CASSQEAPGAGNTIYF	TGCGCCAGCAGCCAAGAGGCCCCAGGGGCCGGAAACACCATATATTTT
-	TRBV19	TRBJ2-2	-	CASSTRERTGELFF	TGTGCCAGTAGTACAAGGGAGAGGACCGGGGAGCTGTTTTTT
TRBD1	TRBV4-2	TRBJ1-6	-	CASSQMTGMVGSPLHF	TGTGCCAGCAGCCAGATGACAGGGATGGTAGGATCACCCCTCCACTTT
TRBD1	TRBV28	TRBJ1-2	-	CASTNRQGGRYTF	TGTGCCAGCACTAATCGGCAGGGGGGTCGCTACACCTTC
-	TRBV23-1	TRBJ2-2	-	CASSQSRGADKGTGELFF	TGCGCCAGCAGTCAATCTCGAGGAGCGGATAAAGGCACCGGGGAGCTGTTTTTT
-	TRBV2	TRBJ2-5	-	CASIRRNQETQYF	TGTGCCAGCATAAGGCGGAACCAAGAGACCCAGTACTTC
TRBD1	TRBV7-9	TRBJ1-2	-	CASSLVQGPNYGYTF	TGTGCCAGCAGCTTAGTACAGGGGCCGAACTATGGCTACACCTTC
TRBD2	TRBV27	TRBJ2-2	-	CASSPRPAGVNTGELFF	TGTGCCAGCAGTCCACGCCCGGCGGGAGTAAACACCGGGGAGCTGTTTTTT
TRBD1	TRBV4-3	TRBJ2-4	-	CASSQEIQGALQNIQYF	TGCGCCAGCAGCCAAGAGATCCAGGGGGCTCTCCAAAACATTCAGTACTTC
-	TRBV10-3	TRBJ2-3	-	CAITRVDTDTQYF	TGTGCCATCACCAGGGTCGACACAGATACGCAGTATTTT
-	TRBV4-1	TRBJ1-2	-	CASSQDRGFGYTF	TGCGCCAGCAGCCAAGATCGAGGGTTTGGCTACACCTTC
-	TRBV19	TRBJ1-4	-	CASSMRQAPEKLFF	TGTGCCAGTAGTATGAGACAGGCGCCTGAAAAACTGTTTTTT
TRBD1	TRBV6-6	TRBJ2-5	-	CASSYRQGRQETQYF	TGTGCCAGCAGTTACCGACAGGGGAGGCAAGAGACCCAGTACTTC
-	TRBV4-2	TRBJ2-3	-	CASSQDDGESDTQYF	TGTGCCAGCAGCCAAGATGACGGGGAGTCAGATACGCAGTATTTT
TRBD2	TRBV27	TRBJ2-3	-	CASSRPGTSGRPYTDTQYF	TGTGCCAGCAGTCGTCCCGGGACTAGCGGGAGGCCCTACACAGATACGCAGTATTTT
TRBD1	TRBV27	TRBJ2-3	-	CASSSGGQGWDTQYF	TGTGCCAGCAGTTCAGGGGGACAGGGGTGGGATACGCAGTATTTT
-	TRBV7-2	TRBJ2-2	-	CASSSRRMGELFF	TGTGCCAGCAGCTCAAGGCGGATGGGGGAGCTGTTTTTT
TRBD2	TRBV6-5	TRBJ2-1	-	CASRPLRGRDEQFF	TGTGCCAGCAGGCCACTGCGGGGGAGAGATGAGCAGTTCTTC
TRBD1	TRBV11-2	TRBJ1-1	-	CAILLTGGTEAFF	TGTGCCATCCTCCTCACAGGGGGCACTGAAGCTTTCTTT
TRBD1	TRBV3-1/TRBV3-2	TRBJ1-1	-	CASSQAQGSGTEAFF	TGTGCCAGCAGCCAAGCACAGGGGTCCGGGACTGAAGCTTTCTTT
TRBD1	TRBV5-1	TRBJ2-7	-	CASSFGTGISYEQYF	TGCGCCAGCAGCTTTGGGACAGGGATCTCCTACGAGCAGTACTTC
TRBD2	TRBV24-1	TRBJ2-1	-	CATSDFDSGAYYEQFF	TGTGCCACCAGTGATTTCGATAGCGGGGCCTATTATGAGCAGTTCTTC
-	TRBV7-2	TRBJ1-3	-	CASSLDRAGNTIYF	TGTGCCAGCAGCTTAGACAGGGCTGGAAACACCATATATTTT
-	TRBV15	TRBJ2-5	-	CATSSPLGGETQYF	TGTGCCACCAGCTCCCCCCTAGGAGGAGAGACCCAGTACTTC
-	TRBV9	TRBJ2-7	-	CASSVEATGNYEQYF	TGTGCCAGCAGCGTAGAAGCGACCGGGAACTACGAGCAGTACTTC
-	TRBV5-8	TRBJ1-1	-	CASSPPRGMNTEAFF	TGTGCCAGCAGCCCTCCCAGGGGCATGAACACTGAAGCTTTCTTT
TRBD1	TRBV4-3	TRBJ1-2	few	CASSPRTGDYGYTF	TGCGCCAGCAGCCCCCGGACAGGGGACTATGGCTACACCTTC
-	TRBV6-5	TRBJ2-7	-	CASSYDMTGSYEQYF	TGTGCCAGCAGTTACGATATGACAGGATCCTACGAGCAGTACTTC
TRBD2	TRBV7-3	TRBJ2-2	-	CASSPSPLAASLGELFF	TGTGCCAGCAGCCCGAGCCCGCTAGCGGCCTCCCTCGGGGAGCTGTTTTTT
TRBD2	TRBV11-3	TRBJ2-3	-	CASSLEAAGVTNTQYF	TGTGCCAGCAGCTTAGAAGCAGCGGGAGTGACCAATACGCAGTATTTT
-	TRBV19	TRBJ1-5	-	CASSIVTGSLIQPQHF	TGTGCCAGTAGTATAGTGACAGGCTCCCTGATTCAGCCCCAGCATTTT
TRBD2	TRBV7-2	TRBJ2-1	-	CASSPPLLAVEQFF	TGTGCCAGCAGCCCACCCTTACTAGCGGTTGAGCAGTTCTTC